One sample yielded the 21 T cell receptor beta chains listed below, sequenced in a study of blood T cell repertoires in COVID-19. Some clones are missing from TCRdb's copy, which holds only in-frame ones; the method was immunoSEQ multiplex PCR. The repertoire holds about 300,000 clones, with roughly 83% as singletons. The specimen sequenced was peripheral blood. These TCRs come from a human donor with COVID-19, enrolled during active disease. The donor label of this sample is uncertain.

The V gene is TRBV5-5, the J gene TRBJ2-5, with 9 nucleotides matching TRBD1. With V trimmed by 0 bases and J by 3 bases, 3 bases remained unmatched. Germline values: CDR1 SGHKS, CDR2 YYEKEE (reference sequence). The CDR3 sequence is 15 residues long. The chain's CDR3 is CASSLAGDREETQYF. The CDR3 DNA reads TGTGCCAGCAGCTTGGCCGGGGACAGGGAAGAGACCCAGTACTTC.

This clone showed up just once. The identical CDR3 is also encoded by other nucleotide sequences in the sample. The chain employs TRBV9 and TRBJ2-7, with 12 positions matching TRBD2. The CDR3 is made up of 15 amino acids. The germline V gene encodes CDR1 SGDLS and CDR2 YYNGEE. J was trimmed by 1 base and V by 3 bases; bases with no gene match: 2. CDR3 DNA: TGTGCCAGCAGCGACGGACTAGCGGGGTCCTACGAGCAGTACTTC. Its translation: CASSDGLAGSYEQYF.

The CDR3: CASKPGDRGHNNSPLHF. CDR3 sequence (DNA): TGTGCCAGCAAACCCGGGGACAGGGGACATAATAATTCACCCCTCCACTTT. The chain recombines TRBV28 with TRBJ1-6; 10 nucleotides match TRBD1. With V trimmed by 7 bases and J by 5 bases, 11 bases remained unmatched. Germline lookup yields CDR1 MDHEN and CDR2 SYDVKM. This CDR3 is 17 amino acids long.

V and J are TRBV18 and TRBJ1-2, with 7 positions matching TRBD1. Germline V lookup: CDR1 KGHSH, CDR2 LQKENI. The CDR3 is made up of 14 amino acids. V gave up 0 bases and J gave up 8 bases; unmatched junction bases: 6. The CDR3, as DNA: TGTGCCAGCTCACCACCGTCACAGGGGAGAGGCTACACCTTC. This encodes CASSPPSQGRGYTF.

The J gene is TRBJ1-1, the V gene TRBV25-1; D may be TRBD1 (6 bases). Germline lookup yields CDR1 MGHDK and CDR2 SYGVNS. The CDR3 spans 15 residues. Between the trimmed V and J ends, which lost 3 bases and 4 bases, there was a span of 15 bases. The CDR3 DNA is TGTGCCAGCAGTGAGGGGGATAGGGGGGGCACTGAAGCTTTCTTT. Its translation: CASSEGDRGGTEAFF.

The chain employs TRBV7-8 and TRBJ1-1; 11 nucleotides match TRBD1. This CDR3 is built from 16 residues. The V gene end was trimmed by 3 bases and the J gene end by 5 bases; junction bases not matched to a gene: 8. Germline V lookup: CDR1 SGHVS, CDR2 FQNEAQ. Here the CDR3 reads CASSFIRDRGNTEAFF. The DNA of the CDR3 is TGTGCCAGCAGCTTCATCCGGGACAGGGGGAATACTGAAGCTTTCTTT.

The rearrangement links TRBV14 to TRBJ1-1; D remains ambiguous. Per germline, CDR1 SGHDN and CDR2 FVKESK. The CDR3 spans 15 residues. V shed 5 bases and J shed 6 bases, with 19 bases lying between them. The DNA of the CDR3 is TGTGCCAGCAGCGACGCCACCCTAGCGAGGGCTGAAGCTTTCTTT. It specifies CASSDATLARAEAFF.

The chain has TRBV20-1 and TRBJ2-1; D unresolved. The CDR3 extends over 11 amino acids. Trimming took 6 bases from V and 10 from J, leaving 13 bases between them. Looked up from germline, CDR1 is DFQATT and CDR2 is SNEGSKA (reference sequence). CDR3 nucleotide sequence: TGCAGTGCCCATAAACCTAGGGAGCAGTTCTTC. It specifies CSAHKPREQFF.

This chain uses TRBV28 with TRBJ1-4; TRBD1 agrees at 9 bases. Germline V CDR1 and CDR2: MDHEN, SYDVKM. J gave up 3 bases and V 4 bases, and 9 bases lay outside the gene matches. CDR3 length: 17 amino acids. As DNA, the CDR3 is TGTGCCAGCAGTTCTCCGGGACAGGGATTATCTAATGAAAAACTGTTTTTT. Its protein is CASSSPGQGLSNEKLFF. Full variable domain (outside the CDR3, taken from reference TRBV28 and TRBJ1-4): DVKVTQSSRYLVKRTGEKVFLECVQDMDHENMFWYRQDPGLGLRLIYFSYDVKMKEKGDIPEGYSVSREKKERFSLILESASTNQTSMYLCASSSPGQGLSNEKLFFGSGTQLSVL.

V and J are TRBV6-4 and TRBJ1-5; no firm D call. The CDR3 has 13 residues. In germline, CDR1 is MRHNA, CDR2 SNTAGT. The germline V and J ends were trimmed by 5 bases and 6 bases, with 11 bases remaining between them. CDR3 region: CASSLTRGQPQHF. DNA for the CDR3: TGTGCCAGCAGTCTCACACGAGGTCAGCCCCAGCATTTT.

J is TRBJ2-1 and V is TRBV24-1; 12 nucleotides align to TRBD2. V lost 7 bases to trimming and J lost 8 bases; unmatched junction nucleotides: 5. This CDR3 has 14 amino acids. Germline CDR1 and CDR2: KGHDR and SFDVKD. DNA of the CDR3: TGTGCCACCAGCCTGACTAGCGGGAGTCATGAGCAGTTCTTC. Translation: CATSLTSGSHEQFF.

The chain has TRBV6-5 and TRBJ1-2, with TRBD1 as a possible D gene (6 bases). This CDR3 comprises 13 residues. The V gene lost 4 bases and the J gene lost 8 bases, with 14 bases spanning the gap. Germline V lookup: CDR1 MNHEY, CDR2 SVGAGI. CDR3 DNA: TGTGCCAGCAGTTCAGGGGCCCTCGGGGGCTACACCTTC. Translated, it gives CASSSGALGGYTF.

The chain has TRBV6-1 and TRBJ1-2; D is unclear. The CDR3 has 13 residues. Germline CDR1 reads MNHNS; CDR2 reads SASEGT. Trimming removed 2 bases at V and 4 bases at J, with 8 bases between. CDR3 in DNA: TGTGCCAGCAGTGAACACAGAGCCTATGGCTACACCTTC. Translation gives CASSEHRAYGYTF.

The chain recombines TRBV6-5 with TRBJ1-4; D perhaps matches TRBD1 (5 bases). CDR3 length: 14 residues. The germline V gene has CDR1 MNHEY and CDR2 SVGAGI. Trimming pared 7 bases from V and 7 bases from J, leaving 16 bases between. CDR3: CASMPGTSSEKLFF. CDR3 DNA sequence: TGTGCCAGCATGCCCGGGACTTCATCTGAAAAACTGTTTTTT.

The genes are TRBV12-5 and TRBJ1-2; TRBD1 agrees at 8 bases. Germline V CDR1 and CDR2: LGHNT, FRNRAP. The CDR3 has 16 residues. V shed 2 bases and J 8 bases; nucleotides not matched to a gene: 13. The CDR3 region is CASGLNGQGAVRGYTF. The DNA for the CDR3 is TGTGCTAGTGGTTTGAACGGGCAGGGGGCTGTTAGGGGCTACACCTTC.

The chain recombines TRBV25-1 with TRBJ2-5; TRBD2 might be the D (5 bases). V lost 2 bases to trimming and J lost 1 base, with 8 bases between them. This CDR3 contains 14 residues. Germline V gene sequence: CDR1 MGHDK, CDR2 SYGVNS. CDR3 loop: CASSEATTQETQYF. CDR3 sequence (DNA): TGTGCCAGCAGTGAAGCGACTACCCAAGAGACCCAGTACTTC.

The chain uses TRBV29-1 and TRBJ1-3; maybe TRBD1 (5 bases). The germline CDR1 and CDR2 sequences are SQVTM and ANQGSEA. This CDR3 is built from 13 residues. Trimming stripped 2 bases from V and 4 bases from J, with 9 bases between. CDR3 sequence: CSVEQGYGNTIYF. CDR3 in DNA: TGCAGCGTTGAACAGGGATACGGAAACACCATATATTTT.

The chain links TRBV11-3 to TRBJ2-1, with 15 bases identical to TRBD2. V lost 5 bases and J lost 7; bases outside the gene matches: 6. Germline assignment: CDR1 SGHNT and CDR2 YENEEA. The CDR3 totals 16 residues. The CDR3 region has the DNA TGTGCCAGCAGCCTAGCCGGGACTAGCGGGAGGAATGAGCAGTTCTTC. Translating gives CASSLAGTSGRNEQFF.

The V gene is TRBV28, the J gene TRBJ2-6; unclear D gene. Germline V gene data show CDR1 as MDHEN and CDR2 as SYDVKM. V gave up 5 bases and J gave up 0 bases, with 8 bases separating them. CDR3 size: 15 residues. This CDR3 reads CASSPLSSGANVLTF. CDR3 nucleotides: TGTGCCAGCAGTCCCCTGAGCTCTGGGGCCAACGTCCTGACTTTC.

The CDR3 loop reads CAGITGVNSPLHF. The CDR3 nucleotides are TGTGCCGGAATAACAGGGGTTAATTCACCCCTCCACTTT. The rearrangement uses TRBV30 and TRBJ1-6, with TRBD1 matching 7 bases. From germline, CDR1 is GTSNPN and CDR2 SVGIG (reference sequence). Trimming at V came to 8 bases and at J to 6 bases, leaving 7 bases not matched to a gene. This CDR3 has 13 residues.

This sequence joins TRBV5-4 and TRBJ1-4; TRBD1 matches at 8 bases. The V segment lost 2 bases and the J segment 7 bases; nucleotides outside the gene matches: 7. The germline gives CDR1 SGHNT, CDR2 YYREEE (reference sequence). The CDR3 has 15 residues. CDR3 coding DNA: TGTGCCAGCAGCTTTGACAGGGGAGGAACTGAAAAACTGTTTTTT. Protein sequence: CASSFDRGGTEKLFF.